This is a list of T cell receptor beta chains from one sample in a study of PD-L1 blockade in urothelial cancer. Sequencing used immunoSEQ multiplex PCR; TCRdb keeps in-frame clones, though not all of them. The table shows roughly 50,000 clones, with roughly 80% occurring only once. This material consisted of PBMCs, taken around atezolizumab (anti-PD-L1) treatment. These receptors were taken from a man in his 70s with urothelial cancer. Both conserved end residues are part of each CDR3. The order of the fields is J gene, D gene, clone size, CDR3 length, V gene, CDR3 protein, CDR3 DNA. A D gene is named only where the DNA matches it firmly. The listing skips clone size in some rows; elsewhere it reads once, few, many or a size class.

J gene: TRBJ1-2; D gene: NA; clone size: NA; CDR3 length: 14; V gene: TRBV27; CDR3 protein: CASSLVGSGSGYTF; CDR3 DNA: TGTGCCAGCAGTTTAGTCGGAAGCGGCTCTGGCTACACCTTC
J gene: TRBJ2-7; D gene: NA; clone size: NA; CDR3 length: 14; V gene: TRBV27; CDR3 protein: CASSFLRDSYEQYF; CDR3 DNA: TGTGCCAGCAGTTTTTTGCGGGACTCCTACGAGCAGTACTTC
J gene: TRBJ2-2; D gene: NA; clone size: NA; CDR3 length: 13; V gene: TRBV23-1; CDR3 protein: CASSRRATGELFF; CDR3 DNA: TGCGCCAGCAGCCGCAGGGCCACCGGGGAGCTGTTTTTT
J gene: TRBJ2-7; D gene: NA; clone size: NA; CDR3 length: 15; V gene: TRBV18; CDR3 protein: CASSPFTGQEGEQYF; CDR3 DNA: TGTGCCAGCTCACCATTCACAGGGCAAGAAGGCGAGCAGTACTTC
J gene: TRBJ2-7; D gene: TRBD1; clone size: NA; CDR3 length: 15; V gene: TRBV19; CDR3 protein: CASSIDLGQGYEQYF; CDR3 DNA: TGTGCCAGTAGTATAGATCTGGGACAGGGCTACGAGCAGTACTTC
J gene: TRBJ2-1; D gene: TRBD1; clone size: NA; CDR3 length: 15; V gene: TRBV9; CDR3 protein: CASSGGQGAYNEQFF; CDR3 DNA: TGTGCCAGCAGCGGAGGACAGGGGGCCTACAATGAGCAGTTCTTC
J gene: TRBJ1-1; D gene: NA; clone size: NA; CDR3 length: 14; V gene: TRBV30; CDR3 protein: CAWSPLSPNTEAFF; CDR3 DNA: TGTGCCTGGAGCCCCCTAAGCCCCAACACTGAAGCTTTCTTT
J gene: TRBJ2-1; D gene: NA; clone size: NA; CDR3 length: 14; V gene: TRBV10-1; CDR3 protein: CASLRDLAYNEQFF; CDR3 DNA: TGCGCCAGCCTACGGGACTTGGCCTACAATGAGCAGTTCTTC
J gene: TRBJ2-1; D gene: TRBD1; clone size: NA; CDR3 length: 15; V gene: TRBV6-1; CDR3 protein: CASSEIWTGHNEQFF; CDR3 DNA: TGTGCCAGCAGTGAGATTTGGACAGGGCACAATGAGCAGTTCTTC
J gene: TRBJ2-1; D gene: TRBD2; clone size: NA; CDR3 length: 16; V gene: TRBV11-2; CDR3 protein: CASSPLLAGVVDEQFF; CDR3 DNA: TGTGCCAGCAGCCCATTACTAGCGGGAGTGGTCGATGAGCAGTTCTTC
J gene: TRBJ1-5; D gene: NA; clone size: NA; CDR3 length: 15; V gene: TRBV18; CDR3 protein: CASSPRGNSNQPQHF; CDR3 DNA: TGTGCCAGCTCACCACGAGGGAATAGCAATCAGCCCCAGCATTTT
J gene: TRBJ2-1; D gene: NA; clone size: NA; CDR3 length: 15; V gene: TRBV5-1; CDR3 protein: CASSSGGPPYNEQFF; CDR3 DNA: TGCGCCAGCAGCTCCGGAGGGCCGCCTTACAATGAGCAGTTCTTC
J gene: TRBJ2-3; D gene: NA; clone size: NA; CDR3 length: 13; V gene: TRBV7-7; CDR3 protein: CASSLAPGAAQYF; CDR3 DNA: TGTGCTAGCAGCTTAGCCCCAGGGGCGGCGCAGTATTTT
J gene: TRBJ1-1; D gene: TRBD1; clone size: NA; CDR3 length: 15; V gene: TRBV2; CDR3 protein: CASSRDREGGTEAFF; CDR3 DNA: TGTGCCAGCAGTAGGGACAGGGAAGGGGGCACTGAAGCTTTCTTT
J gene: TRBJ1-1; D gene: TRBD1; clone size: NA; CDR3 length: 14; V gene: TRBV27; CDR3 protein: CASSSPQGNAEAFF; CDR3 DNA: TGTGCCAGCAGTTCCCCACAGGGGAACGCTGAAGCTTTCTTT
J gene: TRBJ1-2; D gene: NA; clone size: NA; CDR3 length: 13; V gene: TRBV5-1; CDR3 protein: CASSLQGGGDYTF; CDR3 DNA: TGCGCCAGCAGCTTACAAGGGGGGGGTGACTACACCTTC
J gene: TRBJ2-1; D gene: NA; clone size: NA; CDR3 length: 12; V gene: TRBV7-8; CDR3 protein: CASGGGYNEQFF; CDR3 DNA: TGTGCCAGTGGTGGGGGGTACAATGAGCAGTTCTTC
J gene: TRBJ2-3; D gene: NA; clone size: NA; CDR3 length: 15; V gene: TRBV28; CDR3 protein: CACSRAGLSTDTQYF; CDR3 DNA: TGTGCCTGCAGCCGTGCGGGGTTGAGCACAGATACGCAGTATTTT
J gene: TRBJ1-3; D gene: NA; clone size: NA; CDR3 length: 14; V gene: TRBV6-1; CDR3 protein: CASSEGGSGNTIYF; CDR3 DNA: TGTGCCAGCAGTGAAGGCGGCTCTGGAAACACCATATATTTT
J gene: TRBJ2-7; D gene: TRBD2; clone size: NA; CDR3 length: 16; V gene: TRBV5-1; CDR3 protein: CASSFALAGGSYEQYF; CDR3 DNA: TGCGCCAGCAGCTTTGCCCTAGCGGGAGGTTCCTACGAGCAGTACTTC
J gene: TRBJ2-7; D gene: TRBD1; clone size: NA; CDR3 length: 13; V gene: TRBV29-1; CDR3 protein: CSVEGTGGYEQYF; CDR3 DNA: TGCAGCGTTGAAGGGACAGGGGGCTACGAGCAGTACTTC
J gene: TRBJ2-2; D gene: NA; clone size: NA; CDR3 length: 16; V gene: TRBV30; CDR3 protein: CAWQRGAHTNTGELFF; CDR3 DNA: TGTGCCTGGCAACGGGGGGCCCACACGAACACCGGGGAGCTGTTTTTT
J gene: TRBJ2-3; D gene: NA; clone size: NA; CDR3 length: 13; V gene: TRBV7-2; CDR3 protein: CASSFPSSDTQYF; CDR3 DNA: TGTGCCAGCAGCTTCCCTAGCTCAGATACGCAGTATTTT
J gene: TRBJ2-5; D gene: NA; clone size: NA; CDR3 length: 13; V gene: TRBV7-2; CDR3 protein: CASRRRGIETQYF; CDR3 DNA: TGTGCCAGCAGGCGTAGGGGCATCGAGACCCAGTACTTC
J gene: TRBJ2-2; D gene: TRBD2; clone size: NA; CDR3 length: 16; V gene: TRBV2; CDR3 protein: CAGTFWTSGNTGELFF; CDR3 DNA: TGTGCCGGGACCTTCTGGACTAGCGGCAACACCGGGGAGCTGTTTTTT
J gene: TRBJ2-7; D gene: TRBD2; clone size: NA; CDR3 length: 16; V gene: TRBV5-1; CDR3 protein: CASSLTVAGASHEQYF; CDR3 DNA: TGCGCCAGCAGCTTGACGGTAGCGGGAGCGTCCCACGAGCAGTACTTC
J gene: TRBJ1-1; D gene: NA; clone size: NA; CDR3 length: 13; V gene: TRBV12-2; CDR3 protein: CASRLGTGTGAFF; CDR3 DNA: TGTGCAAGTCGCTTAGGGACAGGGACGGGAGCTTTCTTT
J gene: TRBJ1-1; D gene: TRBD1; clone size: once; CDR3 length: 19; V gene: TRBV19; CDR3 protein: CASSIWGLGAGGEGTEAFF; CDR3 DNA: TGTGCCAGTAGTATTTGGGGACTGGGGGCAGGGGGCGAAGGAACTGAAGCTTTCTTT
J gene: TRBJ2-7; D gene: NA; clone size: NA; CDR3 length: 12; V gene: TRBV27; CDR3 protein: CASSLNSHEQYF; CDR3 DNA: TGTGCCAGCAGTTTGAACAGCCACGAGCAGTACTTC
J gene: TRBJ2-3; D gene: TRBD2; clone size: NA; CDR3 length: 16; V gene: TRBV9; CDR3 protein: CASSNSGLDDTDTQYF; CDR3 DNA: TGTGCCAGCAGCAACTCGGGACTAGATGACACAGATACGCAGTATTTT
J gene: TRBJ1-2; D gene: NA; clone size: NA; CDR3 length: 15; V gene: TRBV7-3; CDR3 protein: CASSLRGGAQDGYTF; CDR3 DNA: TGTGCCAGCAGCCTCCGAGGGGGGGCGCAGGATGGCTACACCTTC
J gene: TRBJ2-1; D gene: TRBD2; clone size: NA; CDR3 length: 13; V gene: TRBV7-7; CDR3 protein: CASSRTSGNEQFF; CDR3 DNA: TGTGCTAGCAGTCGGACTAGCGGCAATGAGCAGTTCTTC
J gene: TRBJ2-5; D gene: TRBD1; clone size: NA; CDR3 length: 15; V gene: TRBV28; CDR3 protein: CASSPPGQGGETQYF; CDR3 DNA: TGTGCCAGCAGTCCGCCGGGACAGGGGGGAGAGACCCAGTACTTC
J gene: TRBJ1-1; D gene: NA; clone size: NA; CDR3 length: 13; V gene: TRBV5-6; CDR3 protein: CASTRSGGTEAFF; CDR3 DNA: TGTGCCAGCACCCGGTCGGGGGGCACTGAAGCTTTCTTT
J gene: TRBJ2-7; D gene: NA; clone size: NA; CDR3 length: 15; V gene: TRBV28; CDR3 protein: CASSLSGVWSYEQYF; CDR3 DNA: TGTGCCAGCAGTTTATCAGGGGTCTGGTCCTACGAGCAGTACTTC
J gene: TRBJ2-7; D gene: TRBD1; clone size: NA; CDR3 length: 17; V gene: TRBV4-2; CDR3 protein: CASSQATGGAGSYEQYF; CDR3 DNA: TGTGCCAGCAGCCAAGCAACAGGGGGCGCAGGGTCCTACGAGCAGTACTTC
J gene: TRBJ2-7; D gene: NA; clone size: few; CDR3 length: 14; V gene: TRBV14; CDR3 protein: CASSQDGPAYEQYF; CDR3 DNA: TGTGCCAGCAGCCAAGATGGGCCCGCCTACGAGCAGTACTTC
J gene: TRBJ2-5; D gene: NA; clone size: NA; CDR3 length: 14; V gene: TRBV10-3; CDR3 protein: CAISTEAIQETQYF; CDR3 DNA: TGTGCCATCAGTACTGAGGCCATTCAAGAGACCCAGTACTTC
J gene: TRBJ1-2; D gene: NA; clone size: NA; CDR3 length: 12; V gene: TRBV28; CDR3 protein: CASGGGVNGYTF; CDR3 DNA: TGTGCCAGCGGCGGGGGGGTCAATGGCTACACCTTC